The clone carrying this T cell receptor beta chain was counted a few times. As yet, its antigen is unknown. Trimming shortened V by 2 bases and J by 3 bases, and 13 bases separated the two germline ends. The CDR3 is 15 residues long. The germline V gene has CDR1 SNHLY and CDR2 FYNNEI. RNA was extracted and reverse transcribed into cDNA as the sequencing template. The protocol was immunoSEQ multiplex PCR, while the TCRdb copy is restricted to in-frame clones and leaves out a portion. Among 90,000 to 120,000 clones, roughly 89% were seen once, and the ten largest hold over 20%. The treatment denotes: oral pan-JAK inhibitor, 5-10 mg twice daily. The sample originates from a study of CD8+ T cells in alopecia areata. Study conclusions and caveats: Sequencing of scalp samples also includes resident alphabeta T cells from normal skin. Numerous clones, expanded in lesions, remained in scalp and blood during tofacitinib.

The chain combines TRBV2 with TRBJ1-1; the D gene is possibly TRBD1 (6 bases). This receptor was obtained from a human donor with alopecia areata. Here the sequenced sample was CD8+ T cells sorted from blood, taken at week 24, from a patient treated with tofacitinib. In DNA form, the CDR3 reads TGTGCCAGCAGTGAACGGACTCCAGGGGACACTGAAGCTTTCTTT. Protein product: CASSERTPGDTEAFF.